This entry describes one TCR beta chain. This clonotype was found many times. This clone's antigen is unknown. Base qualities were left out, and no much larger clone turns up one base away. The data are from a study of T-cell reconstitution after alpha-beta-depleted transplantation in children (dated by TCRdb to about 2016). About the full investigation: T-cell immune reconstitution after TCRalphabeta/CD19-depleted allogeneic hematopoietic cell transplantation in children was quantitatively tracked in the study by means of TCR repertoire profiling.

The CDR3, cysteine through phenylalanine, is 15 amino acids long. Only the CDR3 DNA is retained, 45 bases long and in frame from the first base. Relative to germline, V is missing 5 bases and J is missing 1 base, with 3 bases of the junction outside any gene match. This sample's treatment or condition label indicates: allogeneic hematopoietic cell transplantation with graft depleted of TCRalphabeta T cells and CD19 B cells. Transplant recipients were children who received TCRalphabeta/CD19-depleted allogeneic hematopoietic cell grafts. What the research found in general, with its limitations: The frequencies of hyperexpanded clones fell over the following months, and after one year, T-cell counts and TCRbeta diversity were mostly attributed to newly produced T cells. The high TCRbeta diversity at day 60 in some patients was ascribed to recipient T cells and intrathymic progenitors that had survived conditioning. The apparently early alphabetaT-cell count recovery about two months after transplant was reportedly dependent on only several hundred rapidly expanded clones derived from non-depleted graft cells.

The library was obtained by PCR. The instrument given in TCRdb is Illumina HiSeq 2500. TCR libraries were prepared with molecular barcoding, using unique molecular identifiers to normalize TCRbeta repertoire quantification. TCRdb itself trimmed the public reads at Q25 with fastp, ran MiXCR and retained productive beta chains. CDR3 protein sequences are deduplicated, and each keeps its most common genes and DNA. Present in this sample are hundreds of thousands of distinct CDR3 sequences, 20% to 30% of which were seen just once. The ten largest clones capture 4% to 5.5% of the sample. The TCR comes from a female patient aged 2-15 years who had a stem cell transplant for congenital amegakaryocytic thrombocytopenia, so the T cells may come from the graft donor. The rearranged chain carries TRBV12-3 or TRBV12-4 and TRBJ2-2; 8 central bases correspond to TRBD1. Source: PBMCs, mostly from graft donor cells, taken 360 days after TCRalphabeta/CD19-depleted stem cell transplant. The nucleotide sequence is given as TGTGCCAGCAGTAGAGGGACAGGGAACACCGGGGAGCTGTTTTTT. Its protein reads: CASSRGTGNTGELFF.